This TCR beta chain derives from a study of metastatic and nonmetastatic thyroid tumors (TCRdb year 2020). With respect to the entire study: Repertoires from peripheral blood and from tumor or nodule tissue samples of malignant and benign thyroid patients were compared. General study outcomes and caveats: In both blood and tumor samples, malignant tumors were reported to have significantly higher TCR beta diversity than benign nodules.

Library preparation employed PCR. TCRdb lists the instrument as Illumina HiSeq 4000. High-throughput sequencing was used to profile the TCR beta-chain CDR3 region of each patient. The study's processing was this. The researchers built a classifier to tell apart papillary thyroid cancer patients with distant metastasis, based on CDR3 differences among clinicopathological groups. To measure repertoire diversity the researchers used the Shannon index, while the Morisita-Horn index served to gauge how similar the tumor and blood repertoires were. In-frame beta chains were kept once TCRdb had trimmed the public reads at Q25 with fastp and called clones with MiXCR. The V and J calls reflect TCRdb's pipeline rather than the authors' work. Within this sample are roughly 22,000 clones, with 35% to 45% of them counted one time only. Roughly 20% of the sample lies in the top ten. CDR1 and CDR2, looked up from the germline V gene, are ENHRY and SYGVKD. The CDR3 holds 13 amino acids from the cysteine to the phenylalanine. Just CDR3 DNA is preserved here, 39 bases in frame from base 1. The V end loses 4 bases and the J end loses 1 base, and a stretch of 7 bases separates them.

No patient had received any treatment before thyroid surgery. Using T-cell receptor beta sequencing, the researchers looked back retrospectively at clinical samples from patients, gathered between the early 2010s and the late 2010s. Turning to this clone: The antigen it recognizes is unknown. Base qualities are missing; no much larger clone stands one base away.

Source material: blood. Recombination linked TRBV10-3 to TRBJ1-1; the D gene is not confidently resolved. The receptor was isolated from a male donor with papillary thyroid cancer or a benign thyroid nodule (not recorded which). Some clones in this sample may be carry-over from other donors' samples. The CDR3 reads as follows: CAISAAENTEAFF. The sequenced DNA: TGTGCCATCAGTGCCGCAGAGAACACTGAAGCTTTCTTT.